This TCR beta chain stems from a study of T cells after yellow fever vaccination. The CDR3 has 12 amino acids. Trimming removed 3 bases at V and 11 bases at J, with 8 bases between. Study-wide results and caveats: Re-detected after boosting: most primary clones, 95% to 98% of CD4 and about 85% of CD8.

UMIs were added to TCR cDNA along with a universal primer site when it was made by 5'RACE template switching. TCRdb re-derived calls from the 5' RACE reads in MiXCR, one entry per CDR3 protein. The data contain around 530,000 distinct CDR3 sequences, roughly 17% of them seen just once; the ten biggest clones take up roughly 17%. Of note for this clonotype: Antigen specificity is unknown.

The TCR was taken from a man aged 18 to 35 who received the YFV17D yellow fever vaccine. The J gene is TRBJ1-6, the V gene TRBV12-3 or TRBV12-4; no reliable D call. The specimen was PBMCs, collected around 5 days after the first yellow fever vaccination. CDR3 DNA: TGTGCCAGCAGTTTCCAGCAGGCACCCCTCCACTTT. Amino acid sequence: CASSFQQAPLHF.